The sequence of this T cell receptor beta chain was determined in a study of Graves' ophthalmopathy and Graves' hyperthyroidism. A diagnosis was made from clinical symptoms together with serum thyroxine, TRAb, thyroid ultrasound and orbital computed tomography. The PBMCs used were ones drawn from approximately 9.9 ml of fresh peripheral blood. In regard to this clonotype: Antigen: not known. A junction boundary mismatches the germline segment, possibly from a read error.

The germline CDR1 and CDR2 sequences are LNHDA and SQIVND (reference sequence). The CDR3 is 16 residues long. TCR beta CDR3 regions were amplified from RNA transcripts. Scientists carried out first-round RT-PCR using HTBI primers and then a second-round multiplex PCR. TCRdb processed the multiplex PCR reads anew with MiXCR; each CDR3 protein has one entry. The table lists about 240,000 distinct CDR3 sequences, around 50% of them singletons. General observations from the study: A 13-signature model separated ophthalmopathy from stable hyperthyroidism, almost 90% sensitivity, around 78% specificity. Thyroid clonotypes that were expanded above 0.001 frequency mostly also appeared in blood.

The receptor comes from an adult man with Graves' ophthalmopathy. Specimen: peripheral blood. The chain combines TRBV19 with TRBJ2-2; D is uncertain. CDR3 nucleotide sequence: TGCGCCAGTAGTCCCCCCGGCAGGAGCCGGACCGGGGAGCTGTTTTTT. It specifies CASSPPGRSRTGELFF.